One T cell receptor (beta chain) is described in this entry. Antigen specificity is unknown. This specimen comes from a study of T cell repertoires in cytomegalovirus infection. Study-level information: Selected CMV epitopes included recently identified HLA-C-restricted ones as well as well-studied HLA-B-restricted ones. TCR beta signatures that were public indicated CMV infection and matching HLA type. General study findings and limits: The ex vivo response showed dominance by HLA-C-restricted CMV-specific TCR beta clonotypes.

TCRdb re-called the reads through MiXCR, storing one row per CDR3 protein. The profile shows 650,000 to 900,000 distinct CDR3 sequences, less than 35% of them singletons. The receptor's source is a human donor in good health (CMV status not recorded). Some clones in this sample may be carry-over from other donors' samples. The specimen comprised cultured CD8+ T cells from PBMCs, sampled from culture after CMV antigen stimulation.

This CDR3 is CASYGALQKETQYF. CDR3 DNA sequence: TGTGCCAGCTACGGGGCCCTCCAAAAAGAGACCCAGTACTTC. The genes are TRBV7-8 and TRBJ2-5; tentatively, D is TRBD1 or TRBD2 (5 bases each). The CDR3 sequence is 14 residues long. CDR1 and CDR2 from the germline V gene are SGHVS and FQNEAQ. Deletions cut 8 bases from V and 3 bases from J, with 16 bases between.